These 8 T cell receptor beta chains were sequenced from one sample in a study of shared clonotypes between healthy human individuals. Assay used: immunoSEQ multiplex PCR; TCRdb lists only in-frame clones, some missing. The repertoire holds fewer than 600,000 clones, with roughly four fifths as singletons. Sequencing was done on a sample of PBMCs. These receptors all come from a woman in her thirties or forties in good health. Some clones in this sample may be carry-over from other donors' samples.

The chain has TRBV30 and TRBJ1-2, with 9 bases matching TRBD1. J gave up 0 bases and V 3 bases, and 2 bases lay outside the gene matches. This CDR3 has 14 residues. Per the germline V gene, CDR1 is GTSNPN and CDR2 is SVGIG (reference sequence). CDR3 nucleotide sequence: TGTGCCTGGAGAACAGGGGGCTCTAACTATGGCTACACCTTC. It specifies CAWRTGGSNYGYTF.

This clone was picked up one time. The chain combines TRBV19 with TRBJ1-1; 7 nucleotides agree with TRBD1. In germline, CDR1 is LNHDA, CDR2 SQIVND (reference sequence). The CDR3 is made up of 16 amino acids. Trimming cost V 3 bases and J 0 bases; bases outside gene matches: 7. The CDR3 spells CASSIRGQPMNTEAFF. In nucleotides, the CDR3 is TGTGCCAGTAGTATTCGGGGACAGCCAATGAACACTGAAGCTTTCTTT.

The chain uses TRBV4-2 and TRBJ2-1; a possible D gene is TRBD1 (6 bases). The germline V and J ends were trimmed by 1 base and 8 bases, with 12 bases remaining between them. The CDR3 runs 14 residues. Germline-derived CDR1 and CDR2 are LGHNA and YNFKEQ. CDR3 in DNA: TGTGCCAGCAGCCAAGGCGGACAGTCGGATGAGCAGTTCTTC. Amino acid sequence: CASSQGGQSDEQFF.

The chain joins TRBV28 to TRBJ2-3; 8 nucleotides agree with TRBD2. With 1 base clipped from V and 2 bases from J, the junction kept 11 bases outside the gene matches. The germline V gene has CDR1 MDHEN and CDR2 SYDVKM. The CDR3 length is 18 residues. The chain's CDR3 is CASSLLLAATTITDTQYF. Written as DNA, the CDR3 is TGTGCCAGCAGTTTATTACTAGCGGCTACGACGATCACAGATACGCAGTATTTT.

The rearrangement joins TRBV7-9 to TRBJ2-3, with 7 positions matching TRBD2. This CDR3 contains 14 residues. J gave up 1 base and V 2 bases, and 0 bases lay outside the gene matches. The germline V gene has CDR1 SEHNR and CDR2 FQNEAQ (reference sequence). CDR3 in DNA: TGTGCCAGCAGCTTACGGGAGGGCACAGATACGCAGTATTTT. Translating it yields CASSLREGTDTQYF.

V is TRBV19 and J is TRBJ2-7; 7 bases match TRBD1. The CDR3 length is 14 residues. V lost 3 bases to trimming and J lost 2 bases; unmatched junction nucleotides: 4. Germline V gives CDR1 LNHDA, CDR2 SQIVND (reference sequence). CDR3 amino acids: CASSIAQGAYEQYF. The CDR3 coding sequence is TGTGCCAGTAGTATCGCCCAGGGGGCCTACGAGCAGTACTTC.

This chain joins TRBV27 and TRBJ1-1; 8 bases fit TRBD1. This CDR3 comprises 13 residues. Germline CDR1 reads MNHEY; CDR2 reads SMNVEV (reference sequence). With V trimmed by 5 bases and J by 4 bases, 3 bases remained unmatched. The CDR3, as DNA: TGTGCCAGCAGTCTTACAGGGGGCACTGAAGCTTTCTTT. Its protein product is CASSLTGGTEAFF.

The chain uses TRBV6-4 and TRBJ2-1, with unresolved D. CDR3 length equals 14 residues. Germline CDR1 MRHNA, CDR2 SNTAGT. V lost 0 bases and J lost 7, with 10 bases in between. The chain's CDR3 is CASSDSFGANEQFF. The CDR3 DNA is TGTGCCAGCAGTGACTCGTTTGGTGCGAATGAGCAGTTCTTC.